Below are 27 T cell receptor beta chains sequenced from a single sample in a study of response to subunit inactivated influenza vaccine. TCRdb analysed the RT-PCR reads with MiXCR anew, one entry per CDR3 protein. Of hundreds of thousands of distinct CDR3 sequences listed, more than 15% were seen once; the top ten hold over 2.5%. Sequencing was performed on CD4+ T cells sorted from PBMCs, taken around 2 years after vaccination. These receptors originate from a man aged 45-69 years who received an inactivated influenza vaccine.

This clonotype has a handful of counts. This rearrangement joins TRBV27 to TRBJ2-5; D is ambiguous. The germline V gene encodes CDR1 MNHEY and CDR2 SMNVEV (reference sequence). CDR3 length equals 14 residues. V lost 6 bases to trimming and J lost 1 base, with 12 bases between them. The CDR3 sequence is CASREWGPQETQYF. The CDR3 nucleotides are TGTGCCAGCAGAGAGTGGGGTCCCCAAGAGACCCAGTACTTC.

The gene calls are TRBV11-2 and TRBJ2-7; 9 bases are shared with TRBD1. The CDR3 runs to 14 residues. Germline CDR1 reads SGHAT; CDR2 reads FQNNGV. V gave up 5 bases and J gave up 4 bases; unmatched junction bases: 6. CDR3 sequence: CASSRGDRAYEQYF. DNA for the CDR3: TGTGCCAGCAGCAGGGGGGACAGGGCTTACGAGCAGTACTTC.

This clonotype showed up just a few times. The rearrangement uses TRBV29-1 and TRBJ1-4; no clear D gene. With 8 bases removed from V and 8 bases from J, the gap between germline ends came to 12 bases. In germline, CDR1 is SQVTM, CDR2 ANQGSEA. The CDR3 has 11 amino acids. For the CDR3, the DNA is TGCAGCACCCAGACGGGGGAAAAACTGTTTTTT. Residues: CSTQTGEKLFF. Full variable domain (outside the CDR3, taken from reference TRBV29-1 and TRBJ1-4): SAVISQKPSRDICQRGTSLTIQCQVDSQVTMMFWYRQQPGQSLTLIATANQGSEATYESGFVIDKFPISRPNLTFSTLTVSNMSPEDSSIYLCSTQTGEKLFFGSGTQLSVL.

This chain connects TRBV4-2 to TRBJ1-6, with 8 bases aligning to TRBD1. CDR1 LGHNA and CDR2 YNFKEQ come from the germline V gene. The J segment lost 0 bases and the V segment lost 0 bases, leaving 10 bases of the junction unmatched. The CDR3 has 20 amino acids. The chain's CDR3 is CASSQDVVDRGFSYNSPLHF. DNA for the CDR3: TGTGCCAGCAGCCAAGATGTCGTAGACAGGGGTTTCTCCTATAATTCACCCCTCCACTTT.

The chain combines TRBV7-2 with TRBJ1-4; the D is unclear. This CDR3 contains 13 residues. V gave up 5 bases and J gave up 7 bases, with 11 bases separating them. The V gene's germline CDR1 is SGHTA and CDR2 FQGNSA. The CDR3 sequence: CASSHRAGEKLFF. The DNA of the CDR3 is TGTGCCAGCAGCCACCGGGCAGGTGAAAAACTGTTTTTT. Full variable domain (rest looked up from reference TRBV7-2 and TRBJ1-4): GAGVSQSPSNKVTEKGKDVELRCDPISGHTALYWYRQSLGQGLEFLIYFQGNSAPDKSGLPSDRFSAERTGGSVSTLTIQRTQQEDSAVYLCASSHRAGEKLFFGSGTQLSVL.

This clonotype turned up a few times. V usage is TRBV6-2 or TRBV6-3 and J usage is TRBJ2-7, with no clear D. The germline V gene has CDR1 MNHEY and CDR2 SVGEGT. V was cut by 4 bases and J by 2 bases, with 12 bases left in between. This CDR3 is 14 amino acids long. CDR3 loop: CASSSPPPAYEQYF. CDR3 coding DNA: TGTGCCAGCAGTTCGCCCCCTCCGGCCTACGAGCAGTACTTC.

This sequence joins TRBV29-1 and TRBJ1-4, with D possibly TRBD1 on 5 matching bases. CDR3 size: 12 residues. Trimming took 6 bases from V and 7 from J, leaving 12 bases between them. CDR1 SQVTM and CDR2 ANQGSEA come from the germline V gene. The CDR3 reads CSVGDVFEKLFF. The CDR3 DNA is TGCAGCGTGGGGGACGTATTTGAAAAACTGTTTTTT. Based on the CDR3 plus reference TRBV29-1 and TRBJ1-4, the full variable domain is SAVISQKPSRDICQRGTSLTIQCQVDSQVTMMFWYRQQPGQSLTLIATANQGSEATYESGFVIDKFPISRPNLTFSTLTVSNMSPEDSSIYLCSVGDVFEKLFFGSGTQLSVL.

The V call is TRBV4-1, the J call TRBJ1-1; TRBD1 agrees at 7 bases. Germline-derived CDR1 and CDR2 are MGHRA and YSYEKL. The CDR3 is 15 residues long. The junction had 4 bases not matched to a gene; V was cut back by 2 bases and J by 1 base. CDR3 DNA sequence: TGCGCCAGCAGCCAATCAGGGGGTCGGAACACTGAAGCTTTCTTT. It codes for CASSQSGGRNTEAFF.

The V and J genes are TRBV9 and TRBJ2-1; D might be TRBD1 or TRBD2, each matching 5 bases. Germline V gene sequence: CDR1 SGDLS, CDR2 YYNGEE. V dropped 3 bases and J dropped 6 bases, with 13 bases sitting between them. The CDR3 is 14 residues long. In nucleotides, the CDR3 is TGTGCCAGCAGCGGTGGGGGTTACACCAATGAGCAGTTCTTC. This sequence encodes CASSGGGYTNEQFF.

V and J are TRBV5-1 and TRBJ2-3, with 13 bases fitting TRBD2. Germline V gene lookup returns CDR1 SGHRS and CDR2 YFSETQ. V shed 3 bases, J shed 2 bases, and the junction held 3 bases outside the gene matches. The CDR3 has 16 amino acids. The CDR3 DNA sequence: TGCGCCAGCAGCTCAGGGACTAGCGGGGACACAGATACGCAGTATTTT. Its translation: CASSSGTSGDTDTQYF.

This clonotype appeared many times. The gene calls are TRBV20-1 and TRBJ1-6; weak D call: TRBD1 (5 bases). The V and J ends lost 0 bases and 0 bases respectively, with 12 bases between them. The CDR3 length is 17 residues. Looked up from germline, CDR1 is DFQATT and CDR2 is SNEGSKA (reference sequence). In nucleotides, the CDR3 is TGCAGTGCTAGAGAAGGGACGGGTAGCTCCTATAATTCACCCCTCCACTTT. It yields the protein CSAREGTGSSYNSPLHF.

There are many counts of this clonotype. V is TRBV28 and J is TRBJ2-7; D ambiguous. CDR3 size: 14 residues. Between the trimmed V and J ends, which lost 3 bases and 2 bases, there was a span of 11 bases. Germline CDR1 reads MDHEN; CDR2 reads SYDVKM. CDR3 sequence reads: CASSFLGAAYEQYF. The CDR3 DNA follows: TGTGCCAGCAGTTTCCTGGGTGCGGCCTACGAGCAGTACTTC.

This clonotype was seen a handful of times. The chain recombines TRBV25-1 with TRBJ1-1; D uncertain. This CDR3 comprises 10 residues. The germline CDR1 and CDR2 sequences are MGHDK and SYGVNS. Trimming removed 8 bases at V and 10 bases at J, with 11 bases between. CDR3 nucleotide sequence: TGTGCCAGCTTCCCTCTTCGAGCTTTCTTT. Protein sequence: CASFPLRAFF.

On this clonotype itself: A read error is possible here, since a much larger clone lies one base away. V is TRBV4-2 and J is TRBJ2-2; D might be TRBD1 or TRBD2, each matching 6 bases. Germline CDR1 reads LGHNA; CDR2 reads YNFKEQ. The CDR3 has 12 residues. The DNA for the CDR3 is TGTGCCAGCAGCCAGGGGGCCGGGGAGGTGTTTTTT. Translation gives CASSQGAGEVFF.

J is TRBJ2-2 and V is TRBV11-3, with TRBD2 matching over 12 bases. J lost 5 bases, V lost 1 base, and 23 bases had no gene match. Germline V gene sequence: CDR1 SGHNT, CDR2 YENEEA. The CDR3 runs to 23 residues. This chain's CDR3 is CASSLVGRDRGYLAGGPTGELFF. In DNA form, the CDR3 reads TGTGCCAGCAGCTTAGTTGGTCGAGACAGGGGGTATCTAGCGGGAGGGCCGACCGGGGAGCTGTTTTTT.

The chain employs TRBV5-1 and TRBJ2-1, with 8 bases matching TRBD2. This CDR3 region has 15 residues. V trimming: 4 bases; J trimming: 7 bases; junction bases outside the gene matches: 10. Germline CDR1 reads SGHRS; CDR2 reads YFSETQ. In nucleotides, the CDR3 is TGCGCCAGCAGCCCCGGGACTAGTGTTAGGAATGAGCAGTTCTTC. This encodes CASSPGTSVRNEQFF.

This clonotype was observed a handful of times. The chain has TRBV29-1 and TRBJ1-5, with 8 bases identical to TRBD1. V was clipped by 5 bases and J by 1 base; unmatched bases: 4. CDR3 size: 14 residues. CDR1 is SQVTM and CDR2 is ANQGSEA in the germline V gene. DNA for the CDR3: TGCAGCGTTCTGACAGGGGCAAGCAATCAGCCCCAGCATTTT. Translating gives CSVLTGASNQPQHF.

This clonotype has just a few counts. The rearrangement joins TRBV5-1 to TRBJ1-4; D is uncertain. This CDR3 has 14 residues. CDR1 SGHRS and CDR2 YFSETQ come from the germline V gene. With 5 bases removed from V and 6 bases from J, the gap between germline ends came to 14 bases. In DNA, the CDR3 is TGCGCCAGCAGGCGGCGACTCGGGGATGAAAAACTGTTTTTT. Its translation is CASRRRLGDEKLFF.

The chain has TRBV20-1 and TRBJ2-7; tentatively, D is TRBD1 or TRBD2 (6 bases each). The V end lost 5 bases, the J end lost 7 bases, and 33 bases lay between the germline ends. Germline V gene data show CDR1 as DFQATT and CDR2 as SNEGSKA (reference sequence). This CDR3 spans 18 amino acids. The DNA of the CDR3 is TGCAGTGCTCAGAATACTCTAAGGGGGGCTAGCCAAAAGGGGGAGCAGTACTTC. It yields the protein CSAQNTLRGASQKGEQYF.

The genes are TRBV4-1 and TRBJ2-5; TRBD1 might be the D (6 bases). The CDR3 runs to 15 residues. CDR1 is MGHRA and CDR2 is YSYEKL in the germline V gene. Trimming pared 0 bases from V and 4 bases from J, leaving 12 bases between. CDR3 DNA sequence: TGCGCCAGCAGCCAAGACCCCAGGGGCGGAGAGACCCAGTACTTC. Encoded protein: CASSQDPRGGETQYF.

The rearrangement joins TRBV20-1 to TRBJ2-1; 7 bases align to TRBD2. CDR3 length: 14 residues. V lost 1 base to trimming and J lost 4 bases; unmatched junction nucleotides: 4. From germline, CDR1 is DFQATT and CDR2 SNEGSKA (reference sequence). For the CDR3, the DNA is TGCAGTGCTAGAGCGACTAGCCCGTACAATGAGCAGTTCTTC. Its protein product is CSARATSPYNEQFF.

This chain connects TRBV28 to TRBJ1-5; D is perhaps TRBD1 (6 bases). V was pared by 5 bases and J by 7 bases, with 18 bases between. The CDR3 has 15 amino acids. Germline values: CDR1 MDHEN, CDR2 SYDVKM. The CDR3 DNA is TGTGCCAGCAGTGCCCCTCTCAGGGGAACCCAGCCCCAGCATTTT. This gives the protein CASSAPLRGTQPQHF.

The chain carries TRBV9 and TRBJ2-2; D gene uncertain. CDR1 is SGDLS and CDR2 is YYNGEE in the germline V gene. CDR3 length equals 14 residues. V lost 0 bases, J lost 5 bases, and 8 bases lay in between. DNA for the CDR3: TGTGCCAGCAGCGTAGTGCATAAGACCGGGGAGCTGTTTTTT. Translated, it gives CASSVVHKTGELFF.

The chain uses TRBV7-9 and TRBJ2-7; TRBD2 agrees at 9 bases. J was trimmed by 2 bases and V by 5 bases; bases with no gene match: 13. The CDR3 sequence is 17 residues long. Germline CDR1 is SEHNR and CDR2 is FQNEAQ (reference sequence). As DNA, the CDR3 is TGTGCCAGCAGCCCCCATTCTAAGGGACTAGCAACCTACGAGCAGTACTTC. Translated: CASSPHSKGLATYEQYF. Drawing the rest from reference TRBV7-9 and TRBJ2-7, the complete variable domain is DTGVSQNPRHKITKRGQNVTFRCDPISEHNRLYWYRQTLGQGPEFLTYFQNEAQLEKSRLLSDRFSAERPKGSFSTLEIQRTEQGDSAMYLCASSPHSKGLATYEQYFGPGTRLTVT.

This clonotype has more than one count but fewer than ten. Written as DNA, the CDR3 is TGTGCCAGCACCTTCGGTGCGTGGACCTCTGGAAACACCATATATTTT. This translates into CASTFGAWTSGNTIYF. The chain has TRBV7-2 and TRBJ1-3; D uncertain. The CDR3 extends over 16 amino acids. V dropped 7 bases and J dropped 0 bases, with 16 bases sitting between them. CDR1 SGHTA and CDR2 FQGNSA come from the germline V gene.

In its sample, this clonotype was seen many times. CDR3 amino acids: CSALFSYNEQFF. The CDR3 DNA is TGCAGTGCCTTGTTCTCCTACAATGAGCAGTTCTTC. This chain joins TRBV20-1 and TRBJ2-1; D not certain. The CDR3 contains 12 residues. Germline V gives CDR1 DFQATT, CDR2 SNEGSKA (reference sequence). V was trimmed by 6 bases and J by 0 bases, leaving 6 bases between them.

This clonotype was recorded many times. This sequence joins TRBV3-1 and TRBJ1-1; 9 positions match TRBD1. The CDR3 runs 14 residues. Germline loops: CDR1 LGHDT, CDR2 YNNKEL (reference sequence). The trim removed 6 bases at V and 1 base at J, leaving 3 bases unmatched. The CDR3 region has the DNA TGTGCCAGCAGTCAGACAGGGGGGAACACTGAAGCTTTCTTT. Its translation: CASSQTGGNTEAFF.